This T cell receptor beta chain appears in the sequencing data of a study of control samples from healthy donors and cancer patients. The method was immunoSEQ multiplex PCR; TCRdb's version includes in-frame clones alone and lacks a portion of them. Of 170,000 or so clones listed, around 94% are singletons. Trimming took off 2 bases at V and 10 bases at J, with 6 bases between the two ends. The CDR3 consists of 11 residues. This TCR derives from a woman aged 18-30 years in good health. V gene TRBV12-3 or TRBV12-4 combines with J gene TRBJ2-1; no firm D call. The source material was blood. The CDR3 region has the DNA TGTGCCAGCAGTTTATCTGAAGAGCAGTTCTTC. It yields the protein CASSLSEEQFF.